These 15 T cell receptor beta chains came from one sample sequenced in a study of cytomegalovirus exposure and HLA in healthy donors (dated by TCRdb to the late 2010s). The library was built by means of the immunoSEQ multiplex PCR assay. TCRdb's version of the immuneACCESS table is confined to in-frame rearrangements and falls short of the full clone set. An unresolved V gene accounts for under half of the shortfall where checked; the remainder is of unknown origin. Here the sample has roughly 80,000 clones; roughly 93% occur a single time. 2.1% of the sample is taken by the ten largest. The material sequenced was PBMCs. Every receptor here comes from a man aged 25-45 years in good health and CMV-seronegative.

Remarks on this clone: The same CDR3 is also encoded by other DNA sequences in this sample. This chain links TRBV6-5 with TRBJ2-1, with TRBD1 matching 9 bases. The trim removed 0 bases at V and 2 bases at J, leaving 2 bases unmatched. The CDR3 extends over 16 amino acids. The germline V gene has CDR1 MNHEY and CDR2 SVGAGI. This CDR3 is CASSYSNRGPYNEQFF. CDR3 nucleotide sequence: TGTGCCAGCAGTTACTCGAACAGGGGGCCCTACAATGAGCAGTTCTTC.

The chain couples TRBV18 to TRBJ2-3, with D hard to call. Trimming removed 6 bases from V and 0 bases from J, with 13 bases in between. Germline lookup yields CDR1 KGHSH and CDR2 LQKENI. The CDR3 consists of 15 residues. DNA for the CDR3: TGTGCCAGCTCTCGACCAGGATCTAGCACAGATACGCAGTATTTT. Amino acid sequence: CASSRPGSSTDTQYF. Using reference TRBV18 and TRBJ2-3 for the parts outside the CDR3, the full variable domain is NAGVMQNPRHLVRRRGQEARLRCSPMKGHSHVYWYRQLPEEGLKFMVYLQKENIIDESGMPKERFSAEFPKEGPSILRIQQVVRGDSAAYFCASSRPGSSTDTQYFGPGTRLTVL.

The chain combines TRBV23-1 with TRBJ2-2, with D possibly matching TRBD1 (6 bases). TRBV23-1 is an ORF, with its function uncertain. V lost 0 bases, J lost 6 bases, and 11 bases lay in between. The CDR3 is 15 amino acids. The CDR3: CASSQSQGYPGELFF. CDR3 nucleotide sequence: TGCGCCAGCAGTCAATCGCAGGGGTACCCCGGGGAGCTGTTTTTT.

This clone was observed at least ten times. The rearrangement uses TRBV11-2 and TRBJ2-7; 10 bases fit TRBD2. V shed 6 bases, J shed 0 bases, and the junction held 8 bases outside the gene matches. The germline CDR1 and CDR2 sequences are SGHAT and FQNNGV. The length of the CDR3 is 16 residues. CDR3 coding DNA: TGTGCCAGCAGTATAGCGGGGGGCGAAAGCTCCTACGAGCAGTACTTC. It translates to CASSIAGGESSYEQYF.

The genes are TRBV27 and TRBJ2-1, with a tentative D call TRBD1 (6 bases). V was shortened by 6 bases and J by 0 bases, with 9 bases between the two germline ends. Germline lookup yields CDR1 MNHEY and CDR2 SMNVEV (reference sequence). CDR3 length: 14 amino acids. In DNA, the CDR3 is TGTGCCAGCAGCTCCAGGGGCTCCTACAATGAGCAGTTCTTC. It translates to CASSSRGSYNEQFF.

The genes are TRBV29-1 and TRBJ2-7; 8 bases map to TRBD2. Germline V lookup: CDR1 SQVTM, CDR2 ANQGSEA. V gave up 3 bases and J gave up 3 bases; unmatched junction bases: 7. CDR3 length: 14 residues. The CDR3 protein is CSVEPLAEGYEQYF. The CDR3 region has the DNA TGCAGCGTTGAGCCACTAGCGGAGGGCTACGAGCAGTACTTC.

This clone was counted only a few times. This sequence joins TRBV2 and TRBJ1-2; a weak D match, TRBD1 (5 bases). The CDR3 spans 13 residues. Trimming cost V 3 bases and J 4 bases, with 9 bases left between them. Germline CDR1 SNHLY, CDR2 FYNNEI. The CDR3 reads CASSDGGSYGYTF. In DNA form, the CDR3 reads TGTGCCAGCAGTGACGGGGGGAGCTATGGCTACACCTTC.

This chain links TRBV11-3 with TRBJ2-1, with D possibly being TRBD2 (7 bases). V dropped 2 bases and J dropped 9 bases, with 14 bases sitting between them. CDR1 is SGHNT and CDR2 is YENEEA in the germline V gene. This CDR3 has 14 residues. CDR3 sequence: CASSLRGARGEQFF. The CDR3 DNA is TGTGCCAGCAGCTTACGGGGGGCGCGGGGTGAGCAGTTCTTC.

The chain has TRBV4-1 and TRBJ1-1; D may be TRBD1 (6 bases). Trimming pared 6 bases from V and 0 bases from J, leaving 17 bases between. The CDR3 totals 16 residues. Germline CDR1 MGHRA, CDR2 YSYEKL. Here the CDR3 DNA reads TGCGCCAGCAGTCAACAAGGGGGACCTTTGAACACTGAAGCTTTCTTT. It codes for CASSQQGGPLNTEAFF.

The V and J genes are TRBV11-2 and TRBJ2-1, with D maybe TRBD1 (6 bases). The CDR3 has 13 residues. Trimming took 6 bases from V and 4 from J, leaving 10 bases between them. Germline CDR1 is SGHAT and CDR2 is FQNNGV. The CDR3 region is CASRRGQYNEQFF. CDR3 nucleotides: TGTGCCAGCAGGAGAGGACAGTACAATGAGCAGTTCTTC. Full variable domain (outside the CDR3, taken from reference TRBV11-2 and TRBJ2-1): EAGVAQSPRYKIIEKRQSVAFWCNPISGHATLYWYQQILGQGPKLLIQFQNNGVVDDSQLPKDRFSAERLKGVDSTLKIQPAKLEDSAVYLCASRRGQYNEQFFGPGTRLTVL.

The gene calls are TRBV5-1 and TRBJ1-3; D is undetermined. The CDR3 has 14 amino acids. Germline V gene lookup returns CDR1 SGHRS and CDR2 YFSETQ. Between the trimmed V and J ends, which lost 1 base and 0 bases, there was a span of 5 bases. The CDR3 DNA reads TGCGCCAGCAGCTTGCACAGCTCTGGAAACACCATATATTTT. This gives the protein CASSLHSSGNTIYF.

V and J are TRBV6-1 and TRBJ2-7, with 7 bases matching TRBD1. The CDR3 is made up of 13 amino acids. Germline V gene data show CDR1 as MNHNS and CDR2 as SASEGT. The ends lost 5 bases at V and 7 bases at J; junction bases unmatched: 8. CDR3 residues: CASSFSLTGEQYF. The CDR3 bases are TGTGCCAGCAGTTTTTCCCTGACAGGGGAGCAGTACTTC.

This clone was seen a single time. This chain uses TRBV7-6 with TRBJ2-4; TRBD2 matches 10 bases. The trim removed 1 base at V and 1 base at J, leaving 7 bases unmatched. This CDR3 region has 18 residues. The V gene's germline CDR1 is SGHVS and CDR2 FNYEAQ. The CDR3, as DNA: TGTGCCAGCAGCTTAGAATCTAGCGGGAGCGCGGCCAAAAACATTCAGTACTTC. This codes for CASSLESSGSAAKNIQYF.

The count of this clone is one. The rearrangement uses TRBV6-6 and TRBJ1-5; the match to TRBD1 covers 9 bases. Germline V gene data show CDR1 as MNHNY and CDR2 as SVGAGI (reference sequence). This CDR3 is built from 15 residues. Trimming at V came to 6 bases and at J to 3 bases, leaving 6 bases not matched to a gene. In nucleotides, the CDR3 is TGTGCCAGCAGCACGGGACAGGGCGTCAATCAGCCCCAGCATTTT. Amino acid sequence: CASSTGQGVNQPQHF.

The chain recombines TRBV15 with TRBJ2-5; 8 nucleotides align to TRBD1. This CDR3 comprises 15 residues. Trimming at V came to 1 base and at J to 4 bases, leaving 5 bases not matched to a gene. CDR1 is LNHNV and CDR2 is YYDKDF in the germline V gene (reference sequence). CDR3 protein: CATSRGTGGGETQYF. The CDR3, as DNA: TGTGCCACCAGCAGAGGAACAGGGGGAGGAGAGACCCAGTACTTC.